The rows below give T cell receptor beta chains drawn from one sample of a study of response to subunit inactivated influenza vaccine. TCRdb reanalysed the RT-PCR reads using MiXCR and keeps one entry per CDR3 protein. The repertoire consists of around 570,000 distinct CDR3 sequences, with about 11% occurring once and the leading ten covering approximately 9.9%. These sequences were also reported in another study, on T cells expressing NK-cell markers.

The sequencing used PBMCs from blood, collected on the day of vaccination. The source is a man in his fifties who received an inactivated influenza vaccine. Both conserved end residues are part of each CDR3. A D gene is named only where the DNA matches it firmly. Clone size appears in some rows only: once, few, many, or a class for an expanded clone.

>TRBV7-3|15|-|-|TRBJ2-1
TGTGCCAGCAGCTTATCTAGGAGTGGCGACAATGAGCAGTTCTTC
CASSLSRSGDNEQFF
>TRBV12-3/TRBV12-4|12|-|-|TRBJ2-7
TGTGCCAGCAGTGGGGGCCTATACGAGCAGTACTTC
CASSGGLYEQYF
>TRBV20-1|13|-|few|TRBJ1-1
TGCAGTGTAAGGGGCAGGGTTAACACTGAAGCTTTCTTT
CSVRGRVNTEAFF
>TRBV12-3/TRBV12-4|14|-|-|TRBJ2-7
TGTGCCAGCAGTACCGCCGGGACCCGCTCCGAGCAGTACTTC
CASSTAGTRSEQYF
>TRBV4-2|14|-|-|TRBJ2-3
TGTGCCAGCAGCCAGGCAGGAGGAAAAGATACGCAGTATTTT
CASSQAGGKDTQYF
>TRBV20-1|12|-|few|TRBJ2-5
TGCAGTGCCCAAATGGGGACAGAGACCCAGTACTTC
CSAQMGTETQYF
>TRBV5-6|15|-|-|TRBJ2-2
TGTGCCAGCAGCTTGGTAACTCCGAACACCGGGGAGCTGTTTTTT
CASSLVTPNTGELFF
>TRBV5-1|16|-|-|TRBJ2-2
TGCGCCAGCAGCTCTCAGGGAGCGGTCAACACCGGGGAGCTGTTTTTT
CASSSQGAVNTGELFF
>TRBV5-1|16|-|-|TRBJ2-6
TGCGCCAGCAGCTTGTTGAGGGGACCTGGGGCCAACGTCCTGACTTTC
CASSLLRGPGANVLTF
>TRBV29-1|14|TRBD1|few|TRBJ1-1
TGCAGCGCAGATACAGGGGGCGTGAACACTGAAGCTTTCTTT
CSADTGGVNTEAFF
>TRBV5-1|15|TRBD1|few|TRBJ2-7
TGCGCCAGCAGGACGGAAAGGGACAGTTCCTACGAGCAGTACTTC
CASRTERDSSYEQYF
>TRBV24-1|15|TRBD2|few|TRBJ2-1
TGTGCCACCAGCCGGCTAGCGGGAGGATACAATGAGCAGTTCTTC
CATSRLAGGYNEQFF
>TRBV7-2|14|-|many|TRBJ2-3
TGTGCCAGCAGCTCCGCCCGTGGCACAGATACGCAGTATTTT
CASSSARGTDTQYF
>TRBV20-1|14|-|-|TRBJ2-5
TGCAGTGCTAGAGATTTGGGGGAGCAAGAGACCCAGTACTTC
CSARDLGEQETQYF
>TRBV19|14|TRBD2|few|TRBJ2-1
TGTGCCAGCGGGATCCTAGCGGGGGGACTTGAGCAGTTCTTC
CASGILAGGLEQFF
>TRBV12-3/TRBV12-4|15|TRBD2|many|TRBJ2-1
TGTGCCAGCAGTTCTCGGACTAGCGGGGGAACCGGGCAGTTCTTC
CASSSRTSGGTGQFF
>TRBV14|14|-|-|TRBJ2-7
TGTGCCAGCAGCCAGGGGACTCGCCCCTACGAGCAGTACTTC
CASSQGTRPYEQYF
>TRBV3-1|16|TRBD2|-|TRBJ2-3
TGTGCCAGCAGCCAATTGAGCGGGGCTAGCACAGATACGCAGTATTTT
CASSQLSGASTDTQYF
>TRBV29-1|12|-|few|TRBJ2-5
TGCAGCGTTGATACGCAGGGAAGGACCCAGTACTTC
CSVDTQGRTQYF
>TRBV20-1|14|-|-|TRBJ1-5
TGCAGTGCTGTGGACAACGTTAGCAATCAGCCCCAGCATTTT
CSAVDNVSNQPQHF
>TRBV6-2/TRBV6-3|13|-|many|TRBJ2-2
TGTGCCAGCAGTCCCGGACCGACCGGGGAGCTGTTTTTT
CASSPGPTGELFF
>TRBV11-2|13|-|-|TRBJ2-7
TGTGCCACCCAAGGGACGGACTCCTACGAGCAGTACTTC
CATQGTDSYEQYF
>TRBV28|13|-|many|TRBJ1-5
TGTGCCAGCAGTTTACTTAGCAATCAGCCCCAGCATTTT
CASSLLSNQPQHF
>TRBV5-6|15|-|-|TRBJ2-1
TGTGCCAGCACCGGCGAGGGGGGTTCCTACAATGAGCAGTTCTTC
CASTGEGGSYNEQFF
>TRBV28|13|-|few|TRBJ2-1
TGTGCCAGCACCACCGGGACTGTCAATGAGCAGTTCTTC
CASTTGTVNEQFF
>TRBV5-1|15|-|-|TRBJ1-6
TGCGCCAGCAGCTCAGACCCTACAGGGAATTCACCCCTCCACTTT
CASSSDPTGNSPLHF
>TRBV20-1|16|-|few|TRBJ2-3
TGCAGTGCTGAAATGGGGGGGCAATTCGCCACAGATACGCAGTATTTT
CSAEMGGQFATDTQYF
>TRBV20-1|12|-|many|TRBJ1-1
TGCAGTGCTAAACAGGGAAGCACTGAAGCTTTCTTT
CSAKQGSTEAFF
>TRBV20-1|13|-|-|TRBJ2-7
TGCAGTGCAACGGCGGAGTTCCCCTACGAGCAGTACTTC
CSATAEFPYEQYF
>TRBV9|15|-|-|TRBJ2-7
TGTGCCAGCAGCGTAGGTGGGAGTTCCTCAGACGAGCAGTACTTC
CASSVGGSSSDEQYF
>TRBV7-2|15|TRBD1|-|TRBJ1-1
TGTGCCAGCAGCTTAGGAGGCGCAGGGGGGGCTGAAGCTTTCTTT
CASSLGGAGGAEAFF
>TRBV28|15|-|-|TRBJ2-6
TGTGCCAGCACCCCGCTGGGGTCTGGGGCCAACGTCCTGACTTTC
CASTPLGSGANVLTF
>TRBV29-1|12|-|many|TRBJ2-5
TGCAGCGTGAGCAGGAACGTGGAGACCCAGTACTTC
CSVSRNVETQYF
>TRBV7-2|14|-|few|TRBJ2-5
TGTGCCAGCAGCCACCGCGGGACCGAAGAGACCCAGTACTTC
CASSHRGTEETQYF
>TRBV12-3/TRBV12-4|16|TRBD1|many|TRBJ2-3
TGTGCCAGCAGCACTGAGGGGGCAACTAGCACAGATACGCAGTATTTT
CASSTEGATSTDTQYF
>TRBV6-2/TRBV6-3|12|-|few|TRBJ1-3
TGTGCCAGCGGACCCGGGAGTCACACCATATATTTT
CASGPGSHTIYF
>TRBV6-2/TRBV6-3|18|-|few|TRBJ2-1
TGTGCCAGCAGCTATTCCCGATCGCGGGGGACAAGGGGGAATGAGCAGTTCTTC
CASSYSRSRGTRGNEQFF